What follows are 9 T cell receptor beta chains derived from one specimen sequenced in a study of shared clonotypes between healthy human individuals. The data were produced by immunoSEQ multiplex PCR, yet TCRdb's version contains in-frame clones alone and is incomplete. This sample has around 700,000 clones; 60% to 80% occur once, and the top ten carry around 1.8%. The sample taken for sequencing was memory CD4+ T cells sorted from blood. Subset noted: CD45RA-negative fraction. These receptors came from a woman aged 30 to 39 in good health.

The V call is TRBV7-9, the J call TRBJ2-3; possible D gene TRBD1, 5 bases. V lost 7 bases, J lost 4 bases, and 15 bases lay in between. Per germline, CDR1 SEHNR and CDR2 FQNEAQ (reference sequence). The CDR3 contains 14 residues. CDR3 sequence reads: CASTKGWEADTQYF. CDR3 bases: TGTGCCAGCACCAAGGGGTGGGAAGCAGATACGCAGTATTTT.

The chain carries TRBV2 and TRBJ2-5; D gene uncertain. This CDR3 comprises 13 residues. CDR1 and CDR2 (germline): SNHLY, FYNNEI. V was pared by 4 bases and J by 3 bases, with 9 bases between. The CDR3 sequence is CASSVRQKETQYF. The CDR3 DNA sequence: TGTGCCAGCAGTGTAAGGCAGAAAGAGACCCAGTACTTC.

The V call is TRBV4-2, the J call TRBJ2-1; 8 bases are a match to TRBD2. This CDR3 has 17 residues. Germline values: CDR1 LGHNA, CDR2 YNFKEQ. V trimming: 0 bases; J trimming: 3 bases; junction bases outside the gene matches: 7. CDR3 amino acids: CASSQEVTGGLYNEQFF. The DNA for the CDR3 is TGTGCCAGCAGCCAAGAAGTTACGGGAGGGCTCTACAATGAGCAGTTCTTC.

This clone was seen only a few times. CDR3 DNA: TGTGCCAGCAGTGTCGACGGGAGCTCCACAGATACGCAGTATTTT. It encodes CASSVDGSSTDTQYF. The genes are TRBV25-1 and TRBJ2-3; possible D gene TRBD2, 6 bases. This CDR3 is 15 amino acids long. The V gene lost 4 bases and the J gene lost 2 bases, with 13 bases spanning the gap. Germline V gene lookup returns CDR1 MGHDK and CDR2 SYGVNS.

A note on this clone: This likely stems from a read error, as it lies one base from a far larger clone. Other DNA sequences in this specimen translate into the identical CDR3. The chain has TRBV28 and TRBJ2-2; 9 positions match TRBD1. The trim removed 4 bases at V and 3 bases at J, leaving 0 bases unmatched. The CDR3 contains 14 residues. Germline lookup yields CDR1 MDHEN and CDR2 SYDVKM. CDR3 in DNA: TGTGCCAGCAGTTGGGACAGGGACACCGGGGAGCTGTTTTTT. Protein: CASSWDRDTGELFF. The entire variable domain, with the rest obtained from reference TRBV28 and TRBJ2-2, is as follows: DVKVTQSSRYLVKRTGEKVFLECVQDMDHENMFWYRQDPGLGLRLIYFSYDVKMKEKGDIPEGYSVSREKKERFSLILESASTNQTSMYLCASSWDRDTGELFFGEGSRLTVL.

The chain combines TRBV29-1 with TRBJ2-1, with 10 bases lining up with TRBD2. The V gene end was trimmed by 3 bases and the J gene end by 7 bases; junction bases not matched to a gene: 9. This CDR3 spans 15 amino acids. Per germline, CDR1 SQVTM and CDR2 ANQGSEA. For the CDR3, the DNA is TGCAGCGTTGAGGTACTAGCGGGATTCCAAAATGAGCAGTTCTTC. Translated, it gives CSVEVLAGFQNEQFF.

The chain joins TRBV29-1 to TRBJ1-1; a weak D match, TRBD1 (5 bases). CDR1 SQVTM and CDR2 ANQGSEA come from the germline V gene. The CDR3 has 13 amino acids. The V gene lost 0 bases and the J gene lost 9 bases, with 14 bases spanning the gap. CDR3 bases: TGCAGCGTTGAAGACCAGGGTCGCGGGAAAGCTTTCTTT. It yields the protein CSVEDQGRGKAFF.

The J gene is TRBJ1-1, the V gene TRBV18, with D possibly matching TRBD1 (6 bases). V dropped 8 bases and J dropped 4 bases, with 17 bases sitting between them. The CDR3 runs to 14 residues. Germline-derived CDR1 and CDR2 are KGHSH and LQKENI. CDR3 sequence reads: CASLEGGSSTEAFF. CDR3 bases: TGTGCCAGCCTCGAGGGGGGGTCGAGCACTGAAGCTTTCTTT. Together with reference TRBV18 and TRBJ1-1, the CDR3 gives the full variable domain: NAGVMQNPRHLVRRRGQEARLRCSPMKGHSHVYWYRQLPEEGLKFMVYLQKENIIDESGMPKERFSAEFPKEGPSILRIQQVVRGDSAAYFCASLEGGSSTEAFFGQGTRLTVV.

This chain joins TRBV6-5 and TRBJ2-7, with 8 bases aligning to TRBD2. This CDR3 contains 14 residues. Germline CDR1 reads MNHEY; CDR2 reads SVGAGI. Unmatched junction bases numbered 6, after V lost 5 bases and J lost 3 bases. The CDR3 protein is CASSRFTSGYEQYF. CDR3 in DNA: TGTGCCAGCAGTAGATTTACTAGCGGCTACGAGCAGTACTTC.